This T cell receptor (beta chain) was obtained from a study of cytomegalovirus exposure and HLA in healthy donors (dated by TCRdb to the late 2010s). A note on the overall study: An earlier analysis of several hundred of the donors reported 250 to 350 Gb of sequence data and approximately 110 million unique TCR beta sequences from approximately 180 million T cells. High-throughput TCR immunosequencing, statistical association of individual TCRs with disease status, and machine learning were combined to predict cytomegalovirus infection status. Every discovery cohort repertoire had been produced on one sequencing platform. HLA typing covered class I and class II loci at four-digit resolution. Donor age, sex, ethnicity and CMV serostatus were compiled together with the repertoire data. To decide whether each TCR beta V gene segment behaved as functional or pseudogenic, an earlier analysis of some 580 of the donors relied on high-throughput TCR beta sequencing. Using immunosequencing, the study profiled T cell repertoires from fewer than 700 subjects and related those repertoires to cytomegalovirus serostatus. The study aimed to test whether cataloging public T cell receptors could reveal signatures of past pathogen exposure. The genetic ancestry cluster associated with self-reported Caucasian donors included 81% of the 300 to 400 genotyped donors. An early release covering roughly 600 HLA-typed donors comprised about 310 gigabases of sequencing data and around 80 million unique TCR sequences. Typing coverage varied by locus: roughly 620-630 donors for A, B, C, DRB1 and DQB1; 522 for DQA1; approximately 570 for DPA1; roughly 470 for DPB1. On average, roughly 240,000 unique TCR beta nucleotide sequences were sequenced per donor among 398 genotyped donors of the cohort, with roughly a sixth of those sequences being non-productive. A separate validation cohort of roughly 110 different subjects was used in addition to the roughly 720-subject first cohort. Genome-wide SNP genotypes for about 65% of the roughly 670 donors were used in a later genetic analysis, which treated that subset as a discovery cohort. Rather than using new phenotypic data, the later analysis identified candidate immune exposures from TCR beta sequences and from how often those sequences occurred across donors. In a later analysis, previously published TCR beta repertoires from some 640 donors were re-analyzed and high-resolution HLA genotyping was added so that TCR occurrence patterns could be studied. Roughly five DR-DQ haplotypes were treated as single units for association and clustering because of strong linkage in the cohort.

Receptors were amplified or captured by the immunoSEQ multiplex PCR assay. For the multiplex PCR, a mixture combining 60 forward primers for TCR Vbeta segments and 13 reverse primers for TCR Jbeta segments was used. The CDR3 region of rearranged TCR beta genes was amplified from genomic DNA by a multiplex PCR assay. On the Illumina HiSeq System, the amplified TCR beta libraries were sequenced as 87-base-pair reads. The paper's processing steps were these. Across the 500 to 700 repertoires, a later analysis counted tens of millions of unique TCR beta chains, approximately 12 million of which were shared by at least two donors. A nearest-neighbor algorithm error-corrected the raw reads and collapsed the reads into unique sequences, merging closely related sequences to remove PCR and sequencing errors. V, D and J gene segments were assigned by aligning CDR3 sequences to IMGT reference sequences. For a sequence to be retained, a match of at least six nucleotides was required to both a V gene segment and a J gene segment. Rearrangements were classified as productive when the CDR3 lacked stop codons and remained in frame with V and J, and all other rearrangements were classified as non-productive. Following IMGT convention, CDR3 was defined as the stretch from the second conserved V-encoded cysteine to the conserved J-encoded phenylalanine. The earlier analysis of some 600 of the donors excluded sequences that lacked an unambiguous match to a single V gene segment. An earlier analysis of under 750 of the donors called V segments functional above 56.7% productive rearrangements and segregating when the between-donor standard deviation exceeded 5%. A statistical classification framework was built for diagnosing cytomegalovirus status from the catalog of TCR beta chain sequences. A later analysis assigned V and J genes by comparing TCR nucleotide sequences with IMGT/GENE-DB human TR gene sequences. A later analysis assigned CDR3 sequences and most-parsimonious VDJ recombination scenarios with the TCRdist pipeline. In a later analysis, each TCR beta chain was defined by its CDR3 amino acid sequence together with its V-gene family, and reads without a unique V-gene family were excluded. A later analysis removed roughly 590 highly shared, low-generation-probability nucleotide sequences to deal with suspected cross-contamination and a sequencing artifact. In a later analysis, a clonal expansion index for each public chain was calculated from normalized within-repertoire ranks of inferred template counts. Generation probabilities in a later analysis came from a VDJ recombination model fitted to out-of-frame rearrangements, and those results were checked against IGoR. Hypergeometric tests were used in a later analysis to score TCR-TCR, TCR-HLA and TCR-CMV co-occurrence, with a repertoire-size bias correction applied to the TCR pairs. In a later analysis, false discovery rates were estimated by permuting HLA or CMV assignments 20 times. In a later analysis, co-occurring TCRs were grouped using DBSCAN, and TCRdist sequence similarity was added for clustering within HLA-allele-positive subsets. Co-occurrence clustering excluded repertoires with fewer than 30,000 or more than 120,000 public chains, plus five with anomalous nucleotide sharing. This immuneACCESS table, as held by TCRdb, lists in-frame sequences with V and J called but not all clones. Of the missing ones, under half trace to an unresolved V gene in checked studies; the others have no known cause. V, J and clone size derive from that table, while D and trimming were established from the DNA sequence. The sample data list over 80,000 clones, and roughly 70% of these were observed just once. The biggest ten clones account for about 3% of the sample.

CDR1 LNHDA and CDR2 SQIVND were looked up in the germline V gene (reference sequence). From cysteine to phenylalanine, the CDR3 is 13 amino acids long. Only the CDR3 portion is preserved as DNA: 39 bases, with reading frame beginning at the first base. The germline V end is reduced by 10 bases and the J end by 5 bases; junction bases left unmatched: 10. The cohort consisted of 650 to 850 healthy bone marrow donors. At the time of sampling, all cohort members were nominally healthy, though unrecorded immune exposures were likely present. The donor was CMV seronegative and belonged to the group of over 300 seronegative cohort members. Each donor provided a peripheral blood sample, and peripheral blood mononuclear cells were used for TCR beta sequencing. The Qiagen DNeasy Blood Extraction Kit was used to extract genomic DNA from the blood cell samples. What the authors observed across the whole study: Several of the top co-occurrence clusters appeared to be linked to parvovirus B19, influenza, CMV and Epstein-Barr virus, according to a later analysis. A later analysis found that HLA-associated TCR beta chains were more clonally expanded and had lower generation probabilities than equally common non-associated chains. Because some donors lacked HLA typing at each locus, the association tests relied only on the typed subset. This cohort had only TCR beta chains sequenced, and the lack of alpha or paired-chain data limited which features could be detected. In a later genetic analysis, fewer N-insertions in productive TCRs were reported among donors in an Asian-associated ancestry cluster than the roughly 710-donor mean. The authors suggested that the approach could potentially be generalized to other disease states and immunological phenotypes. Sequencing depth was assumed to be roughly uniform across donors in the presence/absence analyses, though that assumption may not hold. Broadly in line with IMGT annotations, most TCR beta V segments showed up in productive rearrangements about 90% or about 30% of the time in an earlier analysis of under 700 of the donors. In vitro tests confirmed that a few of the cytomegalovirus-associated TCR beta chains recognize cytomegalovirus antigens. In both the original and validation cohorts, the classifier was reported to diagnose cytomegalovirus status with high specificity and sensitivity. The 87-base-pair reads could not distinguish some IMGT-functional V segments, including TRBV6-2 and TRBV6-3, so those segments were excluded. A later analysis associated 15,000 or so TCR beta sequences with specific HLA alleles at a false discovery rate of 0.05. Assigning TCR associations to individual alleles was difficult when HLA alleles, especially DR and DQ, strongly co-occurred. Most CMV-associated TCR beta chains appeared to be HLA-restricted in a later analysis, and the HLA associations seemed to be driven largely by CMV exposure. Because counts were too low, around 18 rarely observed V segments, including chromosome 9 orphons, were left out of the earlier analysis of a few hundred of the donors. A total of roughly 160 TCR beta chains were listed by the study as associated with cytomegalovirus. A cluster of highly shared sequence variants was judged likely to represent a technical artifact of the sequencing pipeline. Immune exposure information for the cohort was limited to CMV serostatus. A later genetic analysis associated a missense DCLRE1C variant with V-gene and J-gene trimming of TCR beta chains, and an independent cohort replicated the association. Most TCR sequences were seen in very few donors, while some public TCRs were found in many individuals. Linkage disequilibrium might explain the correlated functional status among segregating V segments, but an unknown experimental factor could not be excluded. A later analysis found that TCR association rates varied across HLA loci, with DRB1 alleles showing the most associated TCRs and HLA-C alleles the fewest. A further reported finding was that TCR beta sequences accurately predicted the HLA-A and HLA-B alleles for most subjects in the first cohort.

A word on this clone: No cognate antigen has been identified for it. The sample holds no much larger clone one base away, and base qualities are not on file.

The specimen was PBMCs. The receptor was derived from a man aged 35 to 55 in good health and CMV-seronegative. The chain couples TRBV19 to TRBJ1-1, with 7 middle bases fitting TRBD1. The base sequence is TGTGCCACCTCGCAGGGGGGTTATACTGAAGCTTTCTTT. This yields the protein CATSQGGYTEAFF.